This T cell receptor beta chain appears in the sequencing data of a study of shared clonotypes between healthy human individuals. For the study at large: The study enrolled two women and a few men aged 18 to 49. General observations from the study: Rarefaction demonstrated incomplete sorted-subset sequencing despite large depth.

Germline CDR1 LGHNA, CDR2 YNFKEQ. The CDR3 consists of 13 residues. The V end was cut by 1 base, the J end by 11 bases, with 13 bases between. Comments on this clone: The antigen is not known.

Methods used by the authors: ImmunoSEQ output held junction-only sequences without quality scores, so filtering differed. Profiled with immunoSEQ multiplex PCR; TCRdb holds only in-frame clones, not every one. That table supplies the V and J calls and clone size; D and trimming were determined from the DNA. This table holds roughly 2 million clones, approximately 95% found once. V is TRBV4-2 and J is TRBJ2-3; D gene ambiguous. This TCR was recovered from a young man in good health. Sequenced input: naive CD4+ T cells sorted from blood. Indicated subset: CD45RA+ positively selected. CDR3 nucleotides: TGTGCCAGCAGCCAAGTGCCTCCGAGAGGGCAGTATTTT. Translating it yields CASSQVPPRGQYF.